Reported below is one TCR beta chain. Method: immunoSEQ multiplex PCR; TCRdb's copy keeps in-frame clones and lacks some. The profile covers tens of thousands of clones, with just under 95% appearing a single time and around 0.38% taken by the ten largest. The ends were cut back, 1 base at V and 4 bases at J, with 7 bases in the middle. Germline loops: CDR1 SGHVS, CDR2 FQNEAQ. The CDR3 runs 13 residues. The sample comes from a study of technical replicates of blood from a few donors. This sequence originates from a human donor in good health. The V call is TRBV7-8, the J call TRBJ1-1; D unclear. Sequencing was done on a sample of T cells isolated from PBMCs. DNA of the CDR3: TGTGCCAGCAGCTTAGGAGTAAGCACTGAAGCTTTCTTT. As protein: CASSLGVSTEAFF.